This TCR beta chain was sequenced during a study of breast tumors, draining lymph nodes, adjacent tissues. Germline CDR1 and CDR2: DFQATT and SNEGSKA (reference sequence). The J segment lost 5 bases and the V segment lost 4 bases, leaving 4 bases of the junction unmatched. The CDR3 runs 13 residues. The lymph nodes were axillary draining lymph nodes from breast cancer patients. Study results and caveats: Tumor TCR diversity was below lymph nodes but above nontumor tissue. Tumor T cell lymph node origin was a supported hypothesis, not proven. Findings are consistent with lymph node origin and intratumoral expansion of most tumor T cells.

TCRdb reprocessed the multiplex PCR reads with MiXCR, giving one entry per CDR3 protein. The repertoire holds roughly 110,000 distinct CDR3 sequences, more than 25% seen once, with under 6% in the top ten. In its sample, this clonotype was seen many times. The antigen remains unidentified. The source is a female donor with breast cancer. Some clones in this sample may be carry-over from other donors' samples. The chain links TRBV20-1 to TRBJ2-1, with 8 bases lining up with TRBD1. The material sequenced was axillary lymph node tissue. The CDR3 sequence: CSAMQGADNEQFF. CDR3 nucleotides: TGCAGTGCTATGCAGGGGGCCGACAATGAGCAGTTCTTC.